These T cell receptor beta chains were read from a single sample in a study of T cell responses to AZD1222 COVID-19 vaccine. Assay used: immunoSEQ multiplex PCR; TCRdb lists only in-frame clones, some missing. The sample lists approximately 140,000 clones, more than 85% occurring once. The starting material was peripheral blood, obtained on day 0 of AZD1222 vaccination. The receptor set was obtained from an adult in good health. The CDR3 runs from the conserved cysteine through the conserved F or W. The D gene is left open where the match is weak. Clone sizes are given selectively: once, few, many, or a class where the clone is expanded.

V gene	D gene	J gene	clone size	CDR3 DNA	CDR3 protein
TRBV5-6	-	TRBJ1-5	few	TGTGCCAGCAGCTTGATGTTTGGGACACAAGTCAATCAGCCCCAGCATTTT	CASSLMFGTQVNQPQHF
TRBV6-6	-	TRBJ2-5	-	TGTGCCAGCAGTTACCAGGGGATGATCGGAGAGACCCAGTACTTC	CASSYQGMIGETQYF
TRBV19	TRBD1	TRBJ2-7	-	TGTGCCACTAAGGGACAGGGGACCTACGAGCAGTACTTC	CATKGQGTYEQYF
TRBV11-3	-	TRBJ1-1	-	TGTGCCAGCAGTTTCATCCAAGGCGCTGAAGCTTTCTTT	CASSFIQGAEAFF
TRBV7-2	-	TRBJ1-2	-	TGTGCCAGCAGCTTTGGGGGCGCTATCGACTATGGCTACACCTTC	CASSFGGAIDYGYTF
TRBV5-1	-	TRBJ2-7	-	TGCGCCAGCAGCTTTAATGACAGGAGCTCCTACGAGCAGTACTTC	CASSFNDRSSYEQYF
TRBV11-3	-	TRBJ1-3	-	TGTGCCAGCAGCTTAGAGGACGGGGACACCATATATTTT	CASSLEDGDTIYF
TRBV9	-	TRBJ1-1	-	TGTGCCAGCAGCCCTTTTCTCCAGAACACTGAAGCTTTCTTT	CASSPFLQNTEAFF
TRBV3-1/TRBV3-2	TRBD1	TRBJ2-2	-	TGTGCCAGCAGCCAAGTCGGTGACAGGGGGACCGGGGAGCTGTTTTTT	CASSQVGDRGTGELFF
TRBV7-2	-	TRBJ1-3	once	TGTGCCAGCAGCCCGGGGTGGAGTCTTAGCTCTGGAAACACCATATATTTT	CASSPGWSLSSGNTIYF
TRBV18	-	TRBJ1-1	-	TGTGCCAGCTCACCAAAGGGGGGTGAAGCTTTCTTT	CASSPKGGEAFF
TRBV4-3	-	TRBJ2-1	once	TGCGCCAGCAGCCAAGCCACAGGAACCTACAATGAGCAGTTCTTC	CASSQATGTYNEQFF
TRBV18	TRBD1	TRBJ1-1	-	TGTGCCAGCTCGCGACAGGGGGCGAACACTGAAGCTTTCTTT	CASSRQGANTEAFF
TRBV10-3	-	TRBJ1-1	-	TGTGCCATCACCCCGACAGCCTTAGGATATGAAGCTTTCTTT	CAITPTALGYEAFF
TRBV30	-	TRBJ1-1	-	TGTGCCTGGAGTTCGTCACAGAACACTGAAGCTTTCTTT	CAWSSSQNTEAFF
TRBV19	-	TRBJ1-1	-	TGTGCCAGTAGTATAAGTTACGGGGAGGAAGCTTTCTTT	CASSISYGEEAFF
TRBV7-3	-	TRBJ1-1	once	TGTGCCAGCAGCGAGGAAGGGGGTGGATCTGAAGCTTTCTTT	CASSEEGGGSEAFF
TRBV29-1	-	TRBJ1-2	-	TGCAGCGTTCAGGGCGTAGTCATGGGCTATGGCTACACCTTC	CSVQGVVMGYGYTF
TRBV27	TRBD1	TRBJ2-7	-	TGTGCCAGCAGTCGGACAGGGGGCTACTTCTACGAGCAGTACTTC	CASSRTGGYFYEQYF
TRBV27	TRBD1	TRBJ2-1	-	TGTGCCAGCACACTAACCCCGGGACAGGGAGCCTACAATGAGCAGTTCTTC	CASTLTPGQGAYNEQFF
TRBV19	-	TRBJ2-7	-	TGTGCCAGTAGTATAGGACAGGAGATCTACGAGCAGTACTTC	CASSIGQEIYEQYF
TRBV6-5	-	TRBJ2-7	few	TGTGCCAGCAGTTATCGTATCTCCTACGAGCAGTACTTC	CASSYRISYEQYF
TRBV4-1	TRBD1	TRBJ1-1	-	TGCGCCAGCAGCCAACCCCCGGGACAGGGAAACACTGAAGCTTTCTTT	CASSQPPGQGNTEAFF
TRBV19	-	TRBJ1-6	once	TGTGCCAGCTCAAACTACAGGGTAGCCTATAATTCACCCCTCCACTTT	CASSNYRVAYNSPLHF
TRBV7-6	-	TRBJ1-2	few	TGTGCCAGCAGCTCCCCGTCGGGCCCCTGGGAAGGCTACACCTTC	CASSSPSGPWEGYTF
TRBV3-1/TRBV3-2	TRBD1	TRBJ1-2	-	TGTGCCAGCAGCCGATCGGACAGGCACTATGGCTACACCTTC	CASSRSDRHYGYTF
TRBV10-3	-	TRBJ2-6	-	TGTGCCATCAGTGAGTCCCAGCGGGCGGCGTCTGGGGCCAACGTCCTGACTTTC	CAISESQRAASGANVLTF
TRBV11-2	TRBD2	TRBJ2-1	-	TGTGCCAGCAGCCCCCAGCGGGGGTACAATGAGCAGTTCTTC	CASSPQRGYNEQFF
TRBV27	TRBD1	TRBJ2-1	-	TGTGCCAGCAGTTTACTGGACAGGGGGCGAGGGTTGTTCTTC	CASSLLDRGRGLFF
TRBV27	TRBD1	TRBJ1-3	-	TGTGCCAGCAGTTTGACAGGGGTTTCTGGAAACACCATATATTTT	CASSLTGVSGNTIYF
TRBV28	-	TRBJ2-1	-	TGTGCCAGCAGTTTTTACAGGGAGGGGGACAATGAGCAGTTCTTC	CASSFYREGDNEQFF
TRBV10-3	TRBD1	TRBJ2-2	-	TGTGCCACGATGCGACAGGGGAACACCGGGGAGCTGTTTTTT	CATMRQGNTGELFF
TRBV4-3	TRBD2	TRBJ2-1	few	TGCGCCAGCAGCCTAGCGGGGACCCACAATGAGCAGTTCTTC	CASSLAGTHNEQFF
TRBV11-2	TRBD1	TRBJ1-5	-	TGTGCCAGCAGCCGAGACAGGGCCAATCAGCCCCAGCATTTT	CASSRDRANQPQHF
TRBV5-4	-	TRBJ1-2	-	TGTGCCAGCAGCTTTCGGTCCTCAAACTATGGCTACACCTTC	CASSFRSSNYGYTF
TRBV13	TRBD2	TRBJ2-1	-	TGTGCCAGCAGCGAGACTCAGACCGGGACTAGCTCCAATGAGCAGTTCTTC	CASSETQTGTSSNEQFF
TRBV7-9	-	TRBJ2-6	-	TGTGCCAGCAGCACAGGGGTAGGGGGGCCTCCTGGGGCCAACGTCCTGACTTTC	CASSTGVGGPPGANVLTF
TRBV5-1	TRBD2	TRBJ2-2	once	TGCGCCAGCAGGCCGGGAGGGCCCTCCGGGGAGCTGTTTTTT	CASRPGGPSGELFF
TRBV7-2	-	TRBJ2-7	-	TGTGCCAGCAGCTCCCCCACCTACGAGCAGTACTTC	CASSSPTYEQYF
TRBV28	-	TRBJ1-2	few	TGTGCCAGCAGCCCGAGGGGGATGGACTATGGCTACACCTTC	CASSPRGMDYGYTF
TRBV28	-	TRBJ2-7	-	TGTGCCAGCAGTTCGGACGTCTACGAGCAGTACTTC	CASSSDVYEQYF